What follows is one T cell receptor beta chain and its context. The PCR made use of 60 Vbeta and 13 Jbeta primers. Per the original methods: In a later analysis, roughly 10 million of 83 million or so unique beta chains occurred in at least two donors. The method was immunoSEQ multiplex PCR; TCRdb's version includes in-frame clones alone and lacks a portion of them. The V and J calls and clone size were taken over from that table, and D and trimming were inferred from the DNA. The table lists 100,000 to 150,000 clones, more than 75% of them singletons, with roughly 2% in the top ten. Each donor was nominally healthy when sampled (though unrecorded immune exposures were likely). The sample originates from a study of cytomegalovirus exposure and HLA in healthy donors. CDR1 and CDR2 (germline): SGHNT, YYREEE (reference sequence). This CDR3 region has 14 residues. Trimming cost V 3 bases and J 6 bases; bases outside gene matches: 7.

Sequencing was done on a sample of PBMCs. The receptor was isolated from a man between 18 and 35 years old in good health and CMV-seronegative. The rearrangement joins TRBV5-4 to TRBJ1-2; 8 bases map to TRBD1. CDR3 region: CASSWLTGADGYTF. CDR3 coding DNA: TGTGCCAGCAGCTGGCTGACAGGGGCGGATGGCTACACCTTC. The full variable domain, with the rest looked up from reference TRBV5-4 and TRBJ1-2, is ETGVTQSPTHLIKTRGQQVTLRCSSQSGHNTVSWYQQALGQGPQFIFQYYREEENGRGNFPPRFSGLQFPNYSSELNVNALELDDSALYLCASSWLTGADGYTFGSGTRLTVV.